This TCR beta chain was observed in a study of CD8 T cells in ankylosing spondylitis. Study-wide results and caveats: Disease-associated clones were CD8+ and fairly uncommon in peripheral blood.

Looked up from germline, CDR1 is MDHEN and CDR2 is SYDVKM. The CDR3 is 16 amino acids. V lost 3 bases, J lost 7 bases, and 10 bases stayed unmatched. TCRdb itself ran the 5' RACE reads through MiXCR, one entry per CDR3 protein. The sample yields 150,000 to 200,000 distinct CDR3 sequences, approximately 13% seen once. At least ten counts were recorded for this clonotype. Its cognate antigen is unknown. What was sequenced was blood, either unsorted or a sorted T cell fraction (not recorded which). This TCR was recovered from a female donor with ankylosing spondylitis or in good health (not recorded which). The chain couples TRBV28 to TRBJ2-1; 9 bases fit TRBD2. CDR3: CASSFLAGGPGNEQFF. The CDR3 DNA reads TGTGCCAGCAGTTTTCTGGCGGGAGGGCCGGGGAATGAGCAGTTCTTC.